This TCR beta chain was found in a study of cytotoxic CD8 clonotypes in ibrutinib-treated CLL. Study at large: The study included about 11 relapsed/refractory and 15 treatment-naive patients; 17 had IGHV unmutated disease. With a range of 6 to 36, the median treatment time before response samples were taken was under 15 months.

Study outcomes and limitations: Rare overall, public clonotypes shrank or held steady under therapy. While tracking circulating CD8+ T-cell counts, baseline clonality exceeded that of age-matched healthy donors.

Germline V gene lookup returns CDR1 GTSNPN and CDR2 SVGIG (reference sequence). The CDR3 loop spans 13 amino acids. The V gene lost 7 bases and the J gene lost 4 bases, with 13 bases spanning the gap. Sequencing was performed with immunoSEQ multiplex PCR; in TCRdb, only in-frame clones are kept and a portion is missing. The data contain hundreds of thousands of clones, 70% of them singletons. This clone has only one observation. Antigen specificity is unknown. The chain is built from TRBV30 and TRBJ1-4; D perhaps matches TRBD1 (5 bases). The receptor comes from a human donor with chronic lymphocytic leukemia. This specimen consisted of PBMCs, obtained after 24 months of ibrutinib treatment. CDR3 nucleotides: TGTGCCTCATCGGGACGGCTTAATGAAAAACTGTTTTTT. Encoded protein: CASSGRLNEKLFF.